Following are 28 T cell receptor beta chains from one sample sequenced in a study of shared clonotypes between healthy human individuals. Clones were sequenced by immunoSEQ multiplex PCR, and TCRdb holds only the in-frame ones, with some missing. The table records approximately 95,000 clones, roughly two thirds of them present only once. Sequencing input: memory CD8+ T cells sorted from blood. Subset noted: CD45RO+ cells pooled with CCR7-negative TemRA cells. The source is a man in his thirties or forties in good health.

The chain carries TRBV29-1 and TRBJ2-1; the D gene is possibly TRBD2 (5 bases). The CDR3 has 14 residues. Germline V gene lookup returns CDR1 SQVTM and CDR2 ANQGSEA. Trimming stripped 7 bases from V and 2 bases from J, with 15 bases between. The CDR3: CSASSLAPYNEQFF. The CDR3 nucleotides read TGCAGCGCATCATCCCTAGCACCCTACAATGAGCAGTTCTTC.

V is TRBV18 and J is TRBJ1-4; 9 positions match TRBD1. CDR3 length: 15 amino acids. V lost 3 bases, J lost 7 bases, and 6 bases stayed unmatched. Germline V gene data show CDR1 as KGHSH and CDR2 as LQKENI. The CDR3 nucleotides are TGTGCCAGCTCACCTACCGGGACAGGGAGTGAAAAACTGTTTTTT. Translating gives CASSPTGTGSEKLFF.

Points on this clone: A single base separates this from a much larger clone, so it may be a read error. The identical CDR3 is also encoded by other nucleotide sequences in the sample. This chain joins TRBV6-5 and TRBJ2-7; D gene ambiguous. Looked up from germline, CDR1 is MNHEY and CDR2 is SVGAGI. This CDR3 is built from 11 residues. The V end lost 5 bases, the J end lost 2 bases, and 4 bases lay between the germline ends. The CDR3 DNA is TGTGCCAGCAGTGAGGCCTACGAGCAGTACTTC. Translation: CASSEAYEQYF.

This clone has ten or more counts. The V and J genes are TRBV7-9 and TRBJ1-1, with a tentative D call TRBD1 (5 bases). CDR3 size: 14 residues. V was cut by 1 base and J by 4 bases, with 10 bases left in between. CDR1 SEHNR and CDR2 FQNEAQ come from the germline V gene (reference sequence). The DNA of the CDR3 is TGTGCCAGCAGCTTAGGGCAGGGTTCCACTGAAGCTTTCTTT. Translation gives CASSLGQGSTEAFF.

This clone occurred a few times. The CDR3: CAWSVPVWDDRPNYGYTF. CDR3 bases: TGTGCCTGGAGTGTCCCCGTGTGGGATGACAGGCCCAACTATGGCTACACCTTC. The chain has TRBV30 and TRBJ1-2, with TRBD1 as a possible D gene (6 bases). Trimming pared 0 bases from V and 2 bases from J, leaving 22 bases between. Germline V gene data show CDR1 as GTSNPN and CDR2 as SVGIG (reference sequence). This CDR3 spans 18 amino acids. Looking up the rest from reference TRBV30 and TRBJ1-2 gives the full variable domain: SQTIHQWPATLVQPVGSPLSLECTVEGTSNPNLYWYRQAAGRGLQLLFYSVGIGQISSEVPQNLSASRPQDRQFILSSKKLLLSDSGFYLCAWSVPVWDDRPNYGYTFGSGTRLTVV.

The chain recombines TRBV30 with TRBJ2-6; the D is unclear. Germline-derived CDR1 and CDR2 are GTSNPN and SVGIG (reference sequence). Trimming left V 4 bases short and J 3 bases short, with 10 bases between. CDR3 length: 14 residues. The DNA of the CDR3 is TGTGCCTGGACAGGATTGAGTGGGGCCAACGTCCTGACTTTC. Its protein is CAWTGLSGANVLTF.

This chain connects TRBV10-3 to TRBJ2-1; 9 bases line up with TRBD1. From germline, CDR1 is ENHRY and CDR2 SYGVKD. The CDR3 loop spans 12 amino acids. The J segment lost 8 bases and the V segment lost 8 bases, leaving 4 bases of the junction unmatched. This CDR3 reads CAIGDREDEQFF. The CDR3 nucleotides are TGTGCCATCGGGGACAGGGAGGATGAGCAGTTCTTC.

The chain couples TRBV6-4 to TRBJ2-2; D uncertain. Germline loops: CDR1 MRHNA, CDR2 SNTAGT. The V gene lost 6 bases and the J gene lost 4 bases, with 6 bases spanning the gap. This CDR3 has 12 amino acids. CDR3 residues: CASRKGTGELFF. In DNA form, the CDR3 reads TGTGCCAGCAGGAAGGGCACCGGGGAGCTGTTTTTT.

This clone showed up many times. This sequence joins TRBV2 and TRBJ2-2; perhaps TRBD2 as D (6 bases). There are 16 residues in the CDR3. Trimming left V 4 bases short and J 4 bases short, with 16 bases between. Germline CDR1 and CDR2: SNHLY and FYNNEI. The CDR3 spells CASSGPAGYGTGELFF. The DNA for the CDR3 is TGTGCCAGCAGTGGGCCGGCGGGATACGGCACCGGGGAGCTGTTTTTT.

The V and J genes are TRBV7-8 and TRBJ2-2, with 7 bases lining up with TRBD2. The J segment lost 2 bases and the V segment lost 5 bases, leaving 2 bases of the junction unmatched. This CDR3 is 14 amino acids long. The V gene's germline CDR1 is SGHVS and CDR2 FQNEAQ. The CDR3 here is CASSGTTNTGELFF. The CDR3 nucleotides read TGTGCCAGCAGCGGGACTACAAACACCGGGGAGCTGTTTTTT. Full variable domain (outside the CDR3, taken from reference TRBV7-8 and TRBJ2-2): GAGVSQSPRYKVAKRGQDVALRCDPISGHVSLFWYQQALGQGPEFLTYFQNEAQLDKSGLPSDRFFAERPEGSVSTLKIQRTQQEDSAVYLCASSGTTNTGELFFGEGSRLTVL.

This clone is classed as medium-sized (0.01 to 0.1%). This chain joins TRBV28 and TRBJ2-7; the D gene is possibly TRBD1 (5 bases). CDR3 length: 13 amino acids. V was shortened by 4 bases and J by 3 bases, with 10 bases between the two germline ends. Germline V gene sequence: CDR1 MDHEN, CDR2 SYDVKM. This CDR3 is CASSYYDSYEQYF. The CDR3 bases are TGTGCCAGCAGTTATTATGACAGCTACGAGCAGTACTTC.

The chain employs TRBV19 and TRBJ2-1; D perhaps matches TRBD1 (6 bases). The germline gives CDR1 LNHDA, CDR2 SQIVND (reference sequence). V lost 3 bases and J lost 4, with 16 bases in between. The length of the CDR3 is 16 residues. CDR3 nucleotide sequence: TGTGCCAGTAGTATGAGGCTCAGGGGCGCGTACAATGAGCAGTTCTTC. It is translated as CASSMRLRGAYNEQFF. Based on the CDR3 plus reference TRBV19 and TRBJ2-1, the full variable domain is DGGITQSPKYLFRKEGQNVTLSCEQNLNHDAMYWYRQDPGQGLRLIYYSQIVNDFQKGDIAEGYSVSREKKESFPLTVTSAQKNPTAFYLCASSMRLRGAYNEQFFGPGTRLTVL.

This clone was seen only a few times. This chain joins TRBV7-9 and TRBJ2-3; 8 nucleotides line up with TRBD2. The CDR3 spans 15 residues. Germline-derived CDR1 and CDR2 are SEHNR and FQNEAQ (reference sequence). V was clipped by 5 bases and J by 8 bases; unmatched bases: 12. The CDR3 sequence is CASSEGTRYYGTQYF. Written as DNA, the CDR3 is TGTGCCAGCAGCGAAGGGACTAGATACTATGGTACGCAGTATTTT. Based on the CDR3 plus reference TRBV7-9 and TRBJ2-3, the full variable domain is DTGVSQNPRHKITKRGQNVTFRCDPISEHNRLYWYRQTLGQGPEFLTYFQNEAQLEKSRLLSDRFSAERPKGSFSTLEIQRTEQGDSAMYLCASSEGTRYYGTQYFGPGTRLTVL.

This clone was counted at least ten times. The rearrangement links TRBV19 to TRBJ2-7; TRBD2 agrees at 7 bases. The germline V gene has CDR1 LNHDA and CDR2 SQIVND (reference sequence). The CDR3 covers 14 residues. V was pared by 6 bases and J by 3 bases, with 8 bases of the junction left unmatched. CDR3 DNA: TGTGCCAGTAGCCCCTGGGGGGGTTTCTACGAGCAGTACTTC. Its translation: CASSPWGGFYEQYF.

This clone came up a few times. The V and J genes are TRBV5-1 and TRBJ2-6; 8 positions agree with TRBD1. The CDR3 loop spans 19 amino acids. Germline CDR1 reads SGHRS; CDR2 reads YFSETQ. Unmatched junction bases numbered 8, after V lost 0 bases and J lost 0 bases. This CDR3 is CASSLDSATGASGANVLTF. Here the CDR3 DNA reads TGCGCCAGCAGCTTGGATTCGGCGACAGGGGCCTCTGGGGCCAACGTCCTGACTTTC. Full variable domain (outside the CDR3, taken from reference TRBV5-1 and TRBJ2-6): KAGVTQTPRYLIKTRGQQVTLSCSPISGHRSVSWYQQTPGQGLQFLFEYFSETQRNKGNFPGRFSGRQFSNSRSEMNVSTLELGDSALYLCASSLDSATGASGANVLTFGAGSRLTVL.

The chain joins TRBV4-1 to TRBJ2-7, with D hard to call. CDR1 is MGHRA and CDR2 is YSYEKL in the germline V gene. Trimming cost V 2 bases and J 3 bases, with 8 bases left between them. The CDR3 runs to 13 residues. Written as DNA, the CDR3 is TGCGCCAGCAGCCAAAACCCCTACTACGAGCAGTACTTC. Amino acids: CASSQNPYYEQYF.

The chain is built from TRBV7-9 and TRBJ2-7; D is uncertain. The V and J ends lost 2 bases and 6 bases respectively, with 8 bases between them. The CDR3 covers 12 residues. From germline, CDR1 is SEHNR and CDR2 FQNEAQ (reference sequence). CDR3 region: CASSLSVLEQYF. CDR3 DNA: TGTGCCAGCAGCTTAAGTGTCCTCGAGCAGTACTTC.

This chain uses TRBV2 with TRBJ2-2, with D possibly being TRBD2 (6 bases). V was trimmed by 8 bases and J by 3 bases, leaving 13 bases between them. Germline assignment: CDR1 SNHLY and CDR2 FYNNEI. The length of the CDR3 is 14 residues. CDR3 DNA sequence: TGTGCCAGCGGAATGGGGGGTGACACCGGGGAGCTGTTTTTT. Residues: CASGMGGDTGELFF.

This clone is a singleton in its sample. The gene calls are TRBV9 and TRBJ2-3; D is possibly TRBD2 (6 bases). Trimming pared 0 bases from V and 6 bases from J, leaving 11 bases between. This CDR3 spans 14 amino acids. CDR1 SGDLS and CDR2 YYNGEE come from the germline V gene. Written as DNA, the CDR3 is TGTGCCAGCAGCGTAGATGGGGGGTCCGATACGCAGTATTTT. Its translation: CASSVDGGSDTQYF. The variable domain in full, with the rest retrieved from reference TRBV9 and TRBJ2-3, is DSGVTQTPKHLITATGQRVTLRCSPRSGDLSVYWYQQSLDQGLQFLIQYYNGEERAKGNILERFSAQQFPDLHSELNLSSLELGDSALYFCASSVDGGSDTQYFGPGTRLTVL.

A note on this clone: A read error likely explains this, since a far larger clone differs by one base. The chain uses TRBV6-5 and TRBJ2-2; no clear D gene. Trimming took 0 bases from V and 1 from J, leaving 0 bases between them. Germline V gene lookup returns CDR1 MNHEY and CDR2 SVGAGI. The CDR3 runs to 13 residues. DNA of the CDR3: TGTGCCAGCAGTTACTCGAACACCGGGGAGCTGTTTTTT. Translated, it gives CASSYSNTGELFF.

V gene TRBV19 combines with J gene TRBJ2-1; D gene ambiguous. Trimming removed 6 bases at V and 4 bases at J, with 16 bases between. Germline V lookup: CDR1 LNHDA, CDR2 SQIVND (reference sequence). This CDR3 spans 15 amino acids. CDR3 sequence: CASSGPFSSYNEQFF. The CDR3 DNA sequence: TGTGCCAGTAGCGGACCATTTTCTTCTTACAATGAGCAGTTCTTC.

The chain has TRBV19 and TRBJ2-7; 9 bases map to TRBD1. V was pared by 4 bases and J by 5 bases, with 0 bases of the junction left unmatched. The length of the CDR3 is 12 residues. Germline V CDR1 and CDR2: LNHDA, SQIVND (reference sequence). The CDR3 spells CASSRQGDEQYF. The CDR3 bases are TGTGCCAGTAGTAGACAGGGGGACGAGCAGTACTTC.

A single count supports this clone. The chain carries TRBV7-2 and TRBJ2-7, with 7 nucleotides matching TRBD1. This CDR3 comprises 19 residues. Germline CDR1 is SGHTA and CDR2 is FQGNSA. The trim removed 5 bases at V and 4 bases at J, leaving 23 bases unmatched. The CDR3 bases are TGTGCCAGCAGCATTAGGGGACAGCCAGATCCAAAAGCATCATACGAGCAGTACTTC. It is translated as CASSIRGQPDPKASYEQYF.

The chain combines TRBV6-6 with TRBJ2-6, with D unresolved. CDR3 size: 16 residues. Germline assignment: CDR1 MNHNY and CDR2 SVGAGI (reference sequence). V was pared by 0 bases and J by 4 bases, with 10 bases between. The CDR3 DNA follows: TGTGCCAGCAGTTACTCTGCCGAGGCGGGGGCCAACGTCCTGACTTTC. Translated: CASSYSAEAGANVLTF.

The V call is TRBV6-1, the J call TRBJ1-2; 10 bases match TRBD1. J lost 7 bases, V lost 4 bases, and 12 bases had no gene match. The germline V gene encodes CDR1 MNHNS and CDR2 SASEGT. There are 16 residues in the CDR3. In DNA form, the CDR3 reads TGTGCCAGCAGTGCTACCCCCGGGACAGGGGTGAGTGGCTACACCTTC. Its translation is CASSATPGTGVSGYTF.

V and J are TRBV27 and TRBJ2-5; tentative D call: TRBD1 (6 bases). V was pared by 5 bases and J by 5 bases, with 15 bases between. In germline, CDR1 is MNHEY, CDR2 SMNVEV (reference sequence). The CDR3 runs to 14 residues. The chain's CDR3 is CASSPRLRGETQYF. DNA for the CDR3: TGTGCCAGCAGTCCCCGACTAAGGGGGGAGACCCAGTACTTC.

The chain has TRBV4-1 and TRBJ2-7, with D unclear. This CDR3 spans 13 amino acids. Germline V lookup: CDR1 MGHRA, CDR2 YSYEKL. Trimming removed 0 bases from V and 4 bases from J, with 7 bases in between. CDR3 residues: CASSQDIGYEQYF. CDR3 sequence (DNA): TGCGCCAGCAGCCAAGATATAGGATACGAGCAGTACTTC.

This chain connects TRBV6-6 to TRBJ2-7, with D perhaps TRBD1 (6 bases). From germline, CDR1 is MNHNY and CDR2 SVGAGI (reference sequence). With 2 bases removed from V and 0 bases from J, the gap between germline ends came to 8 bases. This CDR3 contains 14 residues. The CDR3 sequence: CASSYVGASYEQYF. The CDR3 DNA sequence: TGTGCCAGCAGTTACGTGGGGGCCTCCTACGAGCAGTACTTC.